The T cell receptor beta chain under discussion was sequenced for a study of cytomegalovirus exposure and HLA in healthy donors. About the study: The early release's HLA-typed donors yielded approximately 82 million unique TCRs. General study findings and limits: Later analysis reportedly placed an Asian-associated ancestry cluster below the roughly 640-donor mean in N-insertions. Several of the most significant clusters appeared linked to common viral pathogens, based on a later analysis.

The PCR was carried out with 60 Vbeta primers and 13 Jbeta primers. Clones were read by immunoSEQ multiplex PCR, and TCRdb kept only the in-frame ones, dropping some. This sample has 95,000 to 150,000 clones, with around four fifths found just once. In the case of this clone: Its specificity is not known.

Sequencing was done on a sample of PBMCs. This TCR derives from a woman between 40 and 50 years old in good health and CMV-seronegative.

CDR3 sequence: CASSPDRSNEQFF. The CDR3 DNA follows: TGTGCCAGCTCTCCCGACAGGAGCAATGAGCAGTTCTTC. The chain joins TRBV18 to TRBJ2-1, with D possibly matching TRBD1 (6 bases). Trimming removed 6 bases from V and 6 bases from J, with 12 bases in between. This CDR3 is 13 amino acids long. Germline values: CDR1 KGHSH, CDR2 LQKENI.